This TCR beta chain was recovered during a study of spatial heterogeneity in lung cancer. Across the study: The donors comprised some 70 untreated early-stage non-small cell lung cancer patients. Available follow-up PBMC samples were sequenced, at a median of roughly two years post-resection.

Indicated time point: blood at routine non-recurrence follow-up after resection. Material for sequencing was whole RNA from tumor, nontumor lung or frozen PBMC, left unsorted. Germline CDR1 is MNHEY and CDR2 is SVGEGT. This CDR3 contains 18 residues. Deletions cut 0 bases from V and 3 bases from J, with 20 bases between. Each TCR cDNA molecule bore a unique molecular identifier. TCRdb itself ran the 5' RACE reads through MiXCR, one entry per CDR3 protein. The sample shows roughly 120,000 distinct CDR3 sequences, more than 9% of them seen only once. The TCR originated in a male donor with early-stage non-small cell lung cancer. The material was PBMCs, obtained at follow-up. The V call is TRBV6-2 or TRBV6-3, the J call TRBJ1-1; unclear D gene. The CDR3 nucleotides read TGTGCCAGCAGTTACTCGAGAGGAGGCGGCCATAGAGACACTGAAGCTTTCTTT. This translates into CASSYSRGGGHRDTEAFF.